This is a list of T cell receptor beta chains from one sample in a study of cytomegalovirus exposure and HLA in healthy donors. Some clones are missing from TCRdb's copy, which holds only in-frame ones; the method was immunoSEQ multiplex PCR. This repertoire includes around 77,000 clones. Material: PBMCs. The receptors here all came from a man aged 50-60 years in good health and CMV-seropositive. Both conserved end residues are trimmed from each CDR3.

j_call v_call cdr3_length cdr3_aa
TRBJ2-1 TRBV4-1 12 ASSQQIQYNEQF
TRBJ1-2 TRBV4-1 14 ASSPLGQGDWGGYT
TRBJ1-1 TRBV18 12 ASSRLQGDTEAF
TRBJ1-5 TRBV5-1 15 ASSPGWQGAGNQPQH
TRBJ2-7 TRBV6-5 13 ASSYSRTGGDEQY
TRBJ2-7 TRBV6-1 10 ASSRQGYEQY
TRBJ2-6 TRBV7-9 17 ASSSVKGQEVFGANVLT
TRBJ2-3 TRBV19 16 VTSKLEGLAVSTDTQY
TRBJ2-1 TRBV10-3 13 AISESGGRWDEQF
TRBJ2-3 TRBV10-3 11 AIGTSGTDTQY
TRBJ1-1 TRBV9 13 ASSELTGRDTEAF
TRBJ1-1 TRBV18 11 ASWEPRGTEAF
TRBJ1-5 TRBV30 11 AWSASRCQPQH
TRBJ1-4 TRBV5-1 12 ASSLGATNEKLF
TRBJ2-3 TRBV18 11 ASSPGGTDTQY
TRBJ1-6 TRBV6-5 12 ASHKYSYNSPLH
TRBJ2-1 TRBV27 16 ASSLSIAGVKYGGEQF
TRBJ1-3 TRBV6-5 12 ASSYGQVGNTIY
TRBJ2-6 TRBV5-6 14 ASTGQGPSGANVLT
TRBJ2-2 TRBV7-9 14 ASSSRQGARTGELF
TRBJ1-1 TRBV6-5 14 ASSYSTGGGGTEAF
TRBJ2-7 TRBV6-1 13 ASSEAFHVSYEQY
TRBJ2-1 TRBV5-1 14 ASRLNPGSSDNEQF
TRBJ1-2 TRBV28 10 ASSTQTVGYT
TRBJ1-2 TRBV29-1 11 SVRQGAFYGYT
TRBJ1-4 TRBV19 14 ASSIGVGVTTEKLF
TRBJ2-5 TRBV19 12 ASSPPGALETQY
TRBJ1-2 TRBV28 15 ASSVYGGGAGNYGYT
TRBJ2-1 TRBV7-9 15 ASSSTRPGTAPLWQF
TRBJ1-3 TRBV9 13 ASSVGTGSRNTIY
TRBJ1-1 TRBV12-5 13 ASAPGGGPNTEAF
TRBJ1-1 TRBV27 12 ASSFGGAGTEAF
TRBJ2-7 TRBV7-9 13 ASSLVRGGSYEQY
TRBJ2-5 TRBV9 14 ASSAPGQGVQETQY
TRBJ2-1 TRBV15 14 ATSSLRQGGWSEQF
TRBJ1-1 TRBV2 11 ASTFGRVTEAF
TRBJ1-1 TRBV6-6 10 AEGREATEAF
TRBJ1-5 TRBV4-1 14 ASSQGGGHRNQPQH
TRBJ2-3 TRBV19 11 ASSQLRGDTQY
TRBJ2-2 TRBV5-1 13 ASSLESHNTGELF
TRBJ2-1 TRBV5-1 12 ASSATGGGNEQF
TRBJ2-2 TRBV14 11 ASRQYPTGELF
TRBJ1-6 TRBV6-1 10 ASSLQNSPLH
TRBJ1-2 TRBV9 10 ASSNRVWGYT
TRBJ1-2 TRBV4-2 10 ASSITGDGYT
TRBJ2-7 TRBV10-3 14 AISDPGAGEGYEQY
TRBJ2-5 TRBV6-5 12 ASSYSFQGETQY
TRBJ1-5 TRBV28 13 ASSLFGHANQPQH
TRBJ2-7 TRBV4-1 12 ASSQPGQGAEQY
TRBJ1-1 TRBV7-8 11 ASSFGRNTEAF
TRBJ2-5 TRBV5-6 14 ASSAPRKAGGETQY
TRBJ1-4 TRBV5-6 13 ASSLWGTGDEKLF
TRBJ2-1 TRBV5-1 12 ASSVPTESNEQF
TRBJ1-6 TRBV19 16 ASSLQRLDSIADSPLH
TRBJ2-5 TRBV5-1 12 ASSPRTDGKTQY
TRBJ2-2 TRBV19 13 ASRSGTGRSGELF
TRBJ1-1 TRBV6-1 10 ASIPGGTGAF